The 29 T cell receptor beta chains below come from one sample, sequenced in a study of CD8 T cells in ankylosing spondylitis. TCRdb re-called the 5' RACE reads through MiXCR, storing one row per CDR3 protein. The data hold about 250,000 distinct CDR3 sequences, with roughly 32% observed a single time. Sequenced input: blood, either unsorted or a sorted T cell fraction (not recorded which). These receptors came from a male donor with ankylosing spondylitis or in good health (not recorded which).

The chain combines TRBV12-3 or TRBV12-4 with TRBJ2-7; the D gene could be TRBD1 or TRBD2 (5 bases each). Trimming cost V 7 bases and J 7 bases, with 14 bases left between them. The CDR3 totals 12 residues. CDR3 residues: CASKGTMGEQYF. Written as DNA, the CDR3 is TGTGCCAGCAAGGGGACCATGGGAGAGCAGTACTTC.

The chain carries TRBV7-2 and TRBJ2-5, with TRBD2 matching over 7 bases. CDR1 SGHTA and CDR2 FQGNSA come from the germline V gene. The length of the CDR3 is 18 residues. J lost 2 bases, V lost 0 bases, and 12 bases had no gene match. The CDR3 loop is CASSLAIRISRGQETQYF. In DNA, the CDR3 is TGTGCCAGCAGCTTAGCGATCCGGATTTCGCGGGGGCAAGAGACCCAGTACTTC.

V is TRBV7-3 and J is TRBJ2-1, with D perhaps matching TRBD1 (6 bases). The germline V gene encodes CDR1 SGHTA and CDR2 FQGTGA. The CDR3 runs to 13 residues. The germline V and J ends were trimmed by 6 bases and 5 bases, with 11 bases remaining between them. CDR3 DNA sequence: TGTGCCAGCAGGGGGGCAGGAGACAATGAGCAGTTCTTC. This translates into CASRGAGDNEQFF.

The CDR3 here is CASSTRDRLSARNTGELFF. The CDR3 coding sequence is TGTGCCAGCAGCACTAGAGATAGGCTGTCCGCGCGGAACACCGGGGAGCTGTTTTTT. This rearrangement joins TRBV11-1 to TRBJ2-2; TRBD2 is a possible D gene (5 bases). The length of the CDR3 is 19 residues. Germline assignment: CDR1 SGHAT and CDR2 FQDESV (reference sequence). V dropped 5 bases and J dropped 1 base, with 23 bases sitting between them.

J is TRBJ2-1 and V is TRBV6-5; 9 nucleotides match TRBD1. CDR3 length equals 15 residues. Germline CDR1 and CDR2: MNHEY and SVGAGI. The junction had 5 bases not matched to a gene; V was cut back by 2 bases and J by 6 bases. CDR3 in DNA: TGTGCCAGCAGTTACGAGAGACAGGGGGTCAATGAGCAGTTCTTC. Residues: CASSYERQGVNEQFF.

This rearrangement joins TRBV7-6 to TRBJ2-1; 11 bases fit TRBD2. Germline-derived CDR1 and CDR2 are SGHVS and FNYEAQ. J was trimmed by 10 bases and V by 6 bases; bases with no gene match: 11. The CDR3 is 15 residues long. CDR3 DNA sequence: TGTGCCAGCAGTCCACGGACTAGCGGGTCCAGGGAGCAGTTCTTC. Its protein product is CASSPRTSGSREQFF.

The genes are TRBV20-1 and TRBJ2-3, with 8 positions matching TRBD1. V lost 5 bases to trimming and J lost 5 bases; unmatched junction nucleotides: 9. Germline V gene sequence: CDR1 DFQATT, CDR2 SNEGSKA (reference sequence). CDR3 size: 14 residues. The CDR3 region has the DNA TGCAGTGCTCTCTATGGGGGGACAGGAGATACGCAGTATTTT. Residues: CSALYGGTGDTQYF.

The chain uses TRBV21-1 and TRBJ2-7; TRBD1, as called in the table, went unchecked against the DNA. TRBV21-1 is an annotated pseudogene. The CDR3 consists of 16 residues. The CDR3 region has the DNA TGTGCCAGCAGCAAACAGGACAGGCCGAGGGTCTACGAGCAGTACTTC. Amino acid sequence: CASSKQDRPRVYEQYF.

This clonotype was counted between two and nine times. The chain couples TRBV12-3 or TRBV12-4 to TRBJ1-2; 8 bases are a match to TRBD1. The CDR3 spans 13 residues. Trimming removed 5 bases from V and 6 bases from J; junction bases left unmatched: 5. The CDR3 DNA sequence: TGTGCCAGCAGTCGGACAGGGAGACATGGCTACACCTTC. Amino acids: CASSRTGRHGYTF.

This clonotype was counted many times. The chain combines TRBV5-6 with TRBJ1-1; D is ambiguous. The CDR3 is 14 residues long. Germline CDR1 reads SGHDT; CDR2 reads YYEEEE. V was clipped by 2 bases and J by 7 bases, with 15 bases between them. CDR3 loop: CASSLREGLGEAFF. The CDR3 DNA reads TGTGCCAGCAGCTTACGGGAAGGTCTCGGTGAAGCTTTCTTT.

Many counts were recorded for this clonotype. V gene TRBV10-3 combines with J gene TRBJ2-1; TRBD1 aligns across 8 bases. This CDR3 region has 15 residues. Germline V gene sequence: CDR1 ENHRY, CDR2 SYGVKD. Trimming cost V 3 bases and J 5 bases; bases outside gene matches: 6. This CDR3 reads CAISDVQGADNEQFF. CDR3 DNA: TGTGCCATCAGTGACGTCCAGGGGGCAGACAATGAGCAGTTCTTC.

This clonotype showed up just a few times. This chain joins TRBV12-3 or TRBV12-4 and TRBJ2-7; D is possibly TRBD2 (6 bases). V shed 5 bases and J shed 5 bases, with 19 bases lying between them. The CDR3 has 15 amino acids. CDR3 region: CASSPRGGSSHEQYF. The CDR3 nucleotides are TGTGCCAGCAGTCCTCGTGGGGGGTCTTCCCACGAGCAGTACTTC.

This clonotype was counted only a few times. The chain carries TRBV10-3 and TRBJ2-2; possibly TRBD1 for D (6 bases). The V end lost 4 bases, the J end lost 6 bases, and 12 bases lay between the germline ends. CDR3 length equals 14 residues. From germline, CDR1 is ENHRY and CDR2 SYGVKD. The CDR3 sequence: CAISGYRDPGELFF. CDR3 sequence (DNA): TGTGCCATCAGTGGCTACAGGGATCCCGGGGAGCTGTTTTTT.

This clonotype was seen a few times. The chain has TRBV10-2 and TRBJ2-3; 9 bases map to TRBD1. Trimming took 8 bases from V and 4 from J; bases not matched to a gene: 4. The CDR3 totals 13 residues. Germline V gene sequence: CDR1 WSHSY, CDR2 SAAADI. CDR3 sequence reads: CASRGQGSDTQYF. The CDR3 DNA follows: TGCGCCAGCCGCGGACAGGGGTCAGATACGCAGTATTTT.

The V gene is TRBV27, the J gene TRBJ2-3; 13 bases align to TRBD2. The ends lost 7 bases at V and 3 bases at J; junction bases unmatched: 22. The CDR3 totals 21 residues. Germline CDR1 is MNHEY and CDR2 is SMNVEV (reference sequence). CDR3 protein: CASTRLRPGTSGVVGTDTQYF. CDR3 DNA: TGTGCCAGCACCCGACTGAGACCCGGGACTAGCGGGGTTGTGGGGACAGATACGCAGTATTTT.

At least ten counts were recorded for this clonotype. The V and J genes are TRBV29-1 and TRBJ2-5; D may be TRBD1 (6 bases). The CDR3 is made up of 13 amino acids. Germline CDR1 SQVTM, CDR2 ANQGSEA. Trimming removed 3 bases at V and 9 bases at J, with 17 bases between. The CDR3 reads CSVDYGQAGAQYF. CDR3 nucleotide sequence: TGCAGCGTTGATTATGGGCAGGCAGGGGCCCAGTACTTC.

The rearrangement uses TRBV6-5 and TRBJ2-5; possibly TRBD2 for D (6 bases). The V and J ends lost 2 bases and 2 bases respectively, with 9 bases between them. Germline-derived CDR1 and CDR2 are MNHEY and SVGAGI. CDR3 length equals 14 residues. This chain's CDR3 is CASSYRTNQETQYF. The CDR3 DNA reads TGTGCCAGCAGTTACAGGACTAATCAAGAGACCCAGTACTTC.

Of note for this clonotype: Compared with germline, one end of the junction differs, possibly owing to a read error. This chain connects TRBV10-2 to TRBJ2-1; the D is unclear. This CDR3 is 13 amino acids long. Germline CDR1 is WSHSY and CDR2 is SAAADI. CDR3 region: CAIQKRSYNEHFF. The CDR3 region has the DNA TGCGCCATCCAAAAAAGGTCCTACAATGAGCACTTCTTC.

The chain uses TRBV5-1 and TRBJ2-1; TRBD1 matches at 11 bases. Germline values: CDR1 SGHRS, CDR2 YFSETQ. V gave up 1 base and J gave up 3 bases; unmatched junction bases: 6. This CDR3 is 17 amino acids long. This chain's CDR3 is CASSLPRTGGVYNEQFF. The CDR3 DNA reads as TGCGCCAGCAGCTTGCCCCGGACAGGGGGCGTCTACAATGAGCAGTTCTTC. Based on the CDR3 plus reference TRBV5-1 and TRBJ2-1, the full variable domain is KAGVTQTPRYLIKTRGQQVTLSCSPISGHRSVSWYQQTPGQGLQFLFEYFSETQRNKGNFPGRFSGRQFSNSRSEMNVSTLELGDSALYLCASSLPRTGGVYNEQFFGPGTRLTVL.

V gene TRBV12-3 or TRBV12-4 combines with J gene TRBJ1-6; 8 bases fit TRBD1. The V gene end was trimmed by 7 bases and the J gene end by 7 bases; junction bases not matched to a gene: 9. CDR3 length: 15 amino acids. CDR3 in amino acids: CASKLTGVGNSPLHF. The CDR3 DNA reads as TGTGCCAGCAAGCTGACAGGGGTCGGGAATTCACCCCTCCACTTT.

This chain joins TRBV5-1 and TRBJ2-1; D is undetermined. The CDR3 extends over 11 amino acids. V was cut by 1 base and J by 9 bases, with 5 bases left in between. Germline lookup yields CDR1 SGHRS and CDR2 YFSETQ. The CDR3 DNA follows: TGCGCCAGCAGCTTGAATGTTGAGCAGTTCTTC. This codes for CASSLNVEQFF.

The chain is built from TRBV20-1 and TRBJ1-1; the match to TRBD1 covers 9 bases. Looked up from germline, CDR1 is DFQATT and CDR2 is SNEGSKA (reference sequence). This CDR3 contains 15 residues. Trimming took 4 bases from V and 6 from J; bases not matched to a gene: 12. The CDR3 DNA reads TGCAGTGCTAACCAGTTCAACAGGGGGCTGTCTGAAGCTTTCTTT. It yields the protein CSANQFNRGLSEAFF.

This chain links TRBV4-1 with TRBJ2-2, with D unclear. The CDR3 covers 15 residues. Trimming took off 0 bases at V and 4 bases at J, with 9 bases between the two ends. CDR1 is MGHRA and CDR2 is YSYEKL in the germline V gene. CDR3 in amino acids: CASSQDGRFTGELFF. In nucleotides, the CDR3 is TGCGCCAGCAGCCAAGATGGCAGATTCACCGGGGAGCTGTTTTTT.

This chain joins TRBV25-1 and TRBJ1-2, with D maybe TRBD1 (5 bases). Germline lookup yields CDR1 MGHDK and CDR2 SYGVNS. The CDR3 loop spans 16 amino acids. Trimming removed 2 bases at V and 3 bases at J, with 16 bases between. The CDR3 region has the DNA TGTGCCAGCAGTGAAAGTCAGGGTTTCTCGGACTATGGCTACACCTTC. It translates to CASSESQGFSDYGYTF.

V gene TRBV7-9 combines with J gene TRBJ1-2; no definite D call. The CDR3 contains 14 residues. V lost 1 base and J lost 2, with 8 bases in between. Germline CDR1 and CDR2: SEHNR and FQNEAQ (reference sequence). The CDR3 loop is CASSLDRRNYGYTF. The CDR3 DNA reads TGTGCCAGCAGCTTAGACAGAAGGAACTATGGCTACACCTTC. The complete variable domain, with remaining parts taken from reference TRBV7-9 and TRBJ1-2, reads DTGVSQNPRHKITKRGQNVTFRCDPISEHNRLYWYRQTLGQGPEFLTYFQNEAQLEKSRLLSDRFSAERPKGSFSTLEIQRTEQGDSAMYLCASSLDRRNYGYTFGSGTRLTVV.

The chain uses TRBV15 and TRBJ1-1, with TRBD1 identical over 7 bases. The V gene end was trimmed by 0 bases and the J gene end by 12 bases; junction bases not matched to a gene: 10. The CDR3 covers 14 residues. Germline V gene sequence: CDR1 LNHNV, CDR2 YYDKDF (reference sequence). CDR3 DNA sequence: TGTGCCACCAGCAGAGATCGGGCCTCAGGGGGAACTTTCTTT. Translation: CATSRDRASGGTFF. Full variable domain (outside the CDR3, taken from reference TRBV15 and TRBJ1-1): DAMVIQNPRYQVTQFGKPVTLSCSQTLNHNVMYWYQQKSSQAPKLLFHYYDKDFNNEADTPDNFQSRRPNTSFCFLDIRSPGLGDTAMYLCATSRDRASGGTFFGQGTRLTVV.

The rearrangement joins TRBV20-1 to TRBJ2-7; 7 nucleotides agree with TRBD2. The CDR3 extends over 14 amino acids. Germline V gives CDR1 DFQATT, CDR2 SNEGSKA (reference sequence). Trimming took 8 bases from V and 4 from J; bases not matched to a gene: 14. The CDR3 protein is CSPLGARGEYEQYF. The DNA for the CDR3 is TGCAGTCCGCTAGGGGCCCGGGGGGAGTACGAGCAGTACTTC.

The chain employs TRBV9 and TRBJ2-3; 9 bases agree with TRBD2. The CDR3 is 17 residues long. CDR1 is SGDLS, CDR2 YYNGEE, per germline. The junction had 9 bases not matched to a gene; V was cut back by 4 bases and J by 0 bases. The CDR3: CASSPRGSGGSTDTQYF. The DNA of the CDR3 is TGTGCCAGCAGCCCGAGGGGTAGCGGGGGAAGCACAGATACGCAGTATTTT.

This clonotype was seen only a few times. The chain joins TRBV5-1 to TRBJ2-7; 8 nucleotides align to TRBD1. This CDR3 contains 17 residues. Unmatched junction bases numbered 13, after V lost 2 bases and J lost 3 bases. The germline gives CDR1 SGHRS, CDR2 YFSETQ. This CDR3 reads CASSFGVNRGANYEQYF. CDR3 DNA: TGCGCCAGCAGCTTCGGGGTCAACAGGGGGGCGAACTACGAGCAGTACTTC.